Below, 6 T cell receptor beta chains from the same sample are listed, as sequenced in a study of blood T cells in healthy people across ages. A second roughly 7 to 11 cycle PCR used barcoded and J-beta primers. A single record per CDR3 protein comes from TCRdb applying MiXCR to the 5' RACE reads. The sample lists hundreds of thousands of distinct CDR3 sequences, roughly half occurring once. The sequenced sample was blood. The receptors originated from a woman of 80 years or more in good health.

CDR3 DNA sequence: TGTGCCAGCAACACCAACAGGGGCACCGGGGAGCTGTTTTTT. Translating gives CASNTNRGTGELFF. V is TRBV28 and J is TRBJ2-2, with TRBD1 matching 7 bases. Germline CDR1 is MDHEN and CDR2 is SYDVKM. The trim removed 7 bases at V and 4 bases at J, leaving 6 bases unmatched. There are 14 residues in the CDR3.

The chain combines TRBV4-1 with TRBJ2-1, with D possibly matching TRBD1 (5 bases). The ends were cut back, 4 bases at V and 2 bases at J, with 15 bases in the middle. The CDR3 consists of 16 residues. Germline values: CDR1 MGHRA, CDR2 YSYEKL. The CDR3 sequence is CASSRHDSGAYNEQFF. As DNA, the CDR3 is TGCGCCAGCAGCCGTCATGACAGTGGGGCCTACAATGAGCAGTTCTTC.

J is TRBJ1-1 and V is TRBV9; D not certain. This CDR3 region has 15 residues. Germline V gene data show CDR1 as SGDLS and CDR2 as YYNGEE. V lost 4 bases and J 0 bases, leaving 13 bases between the germline ends. The CDR3 spells CASSLPTALNTEAFF. CDR3 nucleotides: TGTGCCAGCAGCCTACCGACCGCATTGAACACTGAAGCTTTCTTT.

This clonotype was observed at least ten times. V is TRBV12-3 or TRBV12-4 and J is TRBJ2-5; D not resolved. V lost 9 bases and J 1 base, leaving 9 bases between the germline ends. The CDR3 spans 12 residues. The CDR3 DNA sequence: TGTGCCAGTAAGAGAGGCCAAGAGACCCAGTACTTC. Encoded protein: CASKRGQETQYF.

The J gene is TRBJ1-1, the V gene TRBV7-9, with 9 bases aligning to TRBD1. CDR1 and CDR2 (germline): SEHNR, FQNEAQ (reference sequence). CDR3 length equals 14 residues. The V and J ends lost 5 bases and 6 bases, in that order; junction bases with no gene match: 7. The DNA for the CDR3 is TGTGCCAGCAGCCCCAGGACAGGGGAGCCTGAAGCTTTCTTT. Protein sequence: CASSPRTGEPEAFF.

This clonotype came up a few times. This rearrangement joins TRBV12-3 or TRBV12-4 to TRBJ1-1, with D possibly TRBD1 on 5 matching bases. Trimming took off 3 bases at V and 6 bases at J, with 23 bases between the two ends. The CDR3 loop spans 17 amino acids. The DNA of the CDR3 is TGTGCCAGCAGTTTGACTTGGGGACGGGGTAGGGATGCTGAAGCTTTCTTT. It translates to CASSLTWGRGRDAEAFF.